This T cell receptor beta chain was recovered during a study of T-cell memory formation after mild COVID-19. At the level of the study: TCR clusters were largely donor specific. The study, taken as a whole, reports: Some responding clones appeared in pre-infection memory, suggesting cross-reactive memory joined.

About this clonotype: Its antigen is undetermined.

The CDR3 length is 15 residues. The V segment lost 5 bases and the J segment 0 bases; nucleotides outside the gene matches: 3. CDR1 SGHTA and CDR2 FQGTGA come from the germline V gene. MiXCR, run by TCRdb on the 5' RACE reads, gives a single entry per CDR3 protein. The sample has 350,000 to 450,000 distinct CDR3 sequences; approximately 14% are singletons. The clonotype was recovered from a young man who had mild COVID-19 (a few samples of this study predate the infection). Cell type and time point are not known. Sequenced sample: PBMCs or a T cell subset sorted from them (not recorded which). This sequence joins TRBV7-3 and TRBJ2-1; 8 bases align to TRBD1. The CDR3 DNA follows: TGTGCCAGCAGCCGAACAGGGGGCTCCTACAATGAGCAGTTCTTC. It translates to CASSRTGGSYNEQFF.